This T cell receptor (beta chain) stems from a study of shared clonotypes between healthy human individuals. Germline V gene lookup returns CDR1 MNHEY and CDR2 SVGAGI. The CDR3 is 16 residues long. V lost 8 bases and J 4 bases, leaving 23 bases between the germline ends. Only in-frame clones appear in the TCRdb table, and some are missing; sequencing was by immunoSEQ multiplex PCR. The sample includes some 2,000,000 clones, roughly 95% of them seen just once. Positively selected for CCR7, the CD45RO-negative cells used as naive CD8 cells excluded terminally differentiated effector memory CD45RA+ cells.

Sequences were obtained from naive CD8+ T cells sorted from blood. The chain recombines TRBV6-5 with TRBJ1-1, with D perhaps matching TRBD1 (6 bases). The origin of this receptor is a man younger than 35 in good health. The CDR3 nucleotides read TGTGCCAGCCGTTCCCTCTGGGGGGCGATGGGCACTGAAGCTTTCTTT. Protein product: CASRSLWGAMGTEAFF.